Shown below are 20 T cell receptor beta chains from a single sample sequenced in a study of shared clonotypes between healthy human individuals. Sequencing used immunoSEQ multiplex PCR; TCRdb keeps in-frame clones, though not all of them. The sample holds nearly 1 million clones; over 60% are singletons and the top ten take about 1.5%. Sequences were obtained from memory CD4+ T cells sorted from blood. Subset specified: CD45RA-negative fraction. The source is a man aged 18 to 30 in good health.

This chain links TRBV11-2 with TRBJ1-1; TRBD1 matches 10 bases. This CDR3 has 16 amino acids. Per germline, CDR1 SGHAT and CDR2 FQNNGV. V trimming: 1 base; J trimming: 2 bases; junction bases outside the gene matches: 4. The CDR3 loop reads CASSLGQGATNTEAFF. CDR3 coding DNA: TGTGCCAGCAGCTTAGGACAGGGGGCGACCAACACTGAAGCTTTCTTT. Drawing the rest from reference TRBV11-2 and TRBJ1-1, the complete variable domain is EAGVAQSPRYKIIEKRQSVAFWCNPISGHATLYWYQQILGQGPKLLIQFQNNGVVDDSQLPKDRFSAERLKGVDSTLKIQPAKLEDSAVYLCASSLGQGATNTEAFFGQGTRLTVV.

This clone was counted a single time. The chain uses TRBV5-1 and TRBJ1-3; D ambiguous. The germline V and J ends were trimmed by 0 bases and 0 bases, with 10 bases remaining between them. The V gene's germline CDR1 is SGHRS and CDR2 YFSETQ. CDR3 size: 16 residues. DNA of the CDR3: TGCGCCAGCAGCTTGGCCTTCGGAGACTCTGGAAACACCATATATTTT. Translation gives CASSLAFGDSGNTIYF. The full variable domain, completed using reference TRBV5-1 and TRBJ1-3, is KAGVTQTPRYLIKTRGQQVTLSCSPISGHRSVSWYQQTPGQGLQFLFEYFSETQRNKGNFPGRFSGRQFSNSRSEMNVSTLELGDSALYLCASSLAFGDSGNTIYFGEGSWLTVV.

This chain connects TRBV6-5 to TRBJ1-6; no definite D call. CDR3 length: 14 amino acids. Germline V CDR1 and CDR2: MNHEY, SVGAGI. Trimming cost V 4 bases and J 10 bases, with 14 bases left between them. CDR3 DNA: TGTGCCAGCAGTTTGGATACAAGCGGCTCACCCCTCCACTTT. The encoded protein is CASSLDTSGSPLHF.

This clone was found a few times. The genes are TRBV5-5 and TRBJ2-1; TRBD2 matches 10 bases. Germline V lookup: CDR1 SGHKS, CDR2 YYEKEE (reference sequence). The J segment lost 4 bases and the V segment lost 4 bases, leaving 5 bases of the junction unmatched. The CDR3 totals 15 residues. The CDR3 sequence is CASSRTSGEYNEQFF. The CDR3 nucleotides read TGTGCCAGCAGCAGGACTAGCGGAGAGTACAATGAGCAGTTCTTC.

The CDR3 loop is CSAGTLGEAFF. The CDR3 region has the DNA TGCAGTGCTGGGACCTTGGGCGAAGCTTTCTTT. V gene TRBV20-1 combines with J gene TRBJ1-1; a weak D match, TRBD1 (5 bases). V was trimmed by 5 bases and J by 8 bases, leaving 12 bases between them. This CDR3 region has 11 residues. Germline CDR1 reads DFQATT; CDR2 reads SNEGSKA (reference sequence).

V usage is TRBV6-1 and J usage is TRBJ2-1; 11 bases agree with TRBD1. V was clipped by 9 bases and J by 4 bases; unmatched bases: 8. This CDR3 spans 15 amino acids. Germline assignment: CDR1 MNHNS and CDR2 SASEGT. The CDR3 spells CASTGTGGFYNEQFF. Here the CDR3 DNA reads TGTGCCAGTACCGGGACAGGGGGTTTTTACAATGAGCAGTTCTTC.

V gene TRBV30 combines with J gene TRBJ1-2; TRBD1 matches at 8 bases. CDR3 length: 16 residues. Germline loops: CDR1 GTSNPN, CDR2 SVGIG (reference sequence). The V and J ends lost 2 bases and 6 bases, in that order; junction bases with no gene match: 14. CDR3 in amino acids: CAWSPRGQAFQNGYTF. CDR3 sequence (DNA): TGTGCCTGGAGTCCTCGGGGACAGGCCTTCCAAAATGGCTACACCTTC.

The CDR3 here is CAWIPRTSTTDTQYF. The CDR3 DNA sequence: TGTGCCTGGATCCCCAGGACCTCTACCACAGATACGCAGTATTTT. The V and J genes are TRBV30 and TRBJ2-3; D gene uncertain. There are 15 residues in the CDR3. With 4 bases removed from V and 2 bases from J, the gap between germline ends came to 16 bases. CDR1 is GTSNPN and CDR2 is SVGIG in the germline V gene (reference sequence).

This clone was seen only once. The rearrangement joins TRBV6-6 to TRBJ2-7; D not resolved. The CDR3 has 15 residues. Germline CDR1 and CDR2: MNHNY and SVGAGI (reference sequence). V gave up 5 bases and J gave up 0 bases, with 14 bases separating them. This CDR3 reads CASSIAPPGSYEQYF. CDR3 in DNA: TGTGCCAGCAGTATTGCCCCCCCCGGCTCCTACGAGCAGTACTTC.

The V call is TRBV25-1, the J call TRBJ1-1; TRBD1 agrees at 8 bases. Germline V gives CDR1 MGHDK, CDR2 SYGVNS. The CDR3 totals 15 residues. V was clipped by 5 bases and J by 5 bases; unmatched bases: 10. The CDR3 DNA sequence: TGTGCCAGCAGTTTACCAGCAGGGGGCAGGACTGAAGCTTTCTTT. Protein: CASSLPAGGRTEAFF.

CDR3 sequence (DNA): TGTGCCAGCAGGCGTCCGGGACTACCTCCCTACGAGCAGTACTTC. This encodes CASRRPGLPPYEQYF. The chain carries TRBV11-2 and TRBJ2-7, with 7 bases that match TRBD2. The germline V gene has CDR1 SGHAT and CDR2 FQNNGV. V shed 6 bases, J shed 2 bases, and the junction held 10 bases outside the gene matches. This CDR3 spans 15 amino acids.

The chain couples TRBV10-3 to TRBJ2-3; no definite D call. In germline, CDR1 is ENHRY, CDR2 SYGVKD. This CDR3 has 11 amino acids. The V end lost 0 bases, the J end lost 8 bases, and 3 bases lay between the germline ends. The CDR3 reads CAISESLTQYF. Written as DNA, the CDR3 is TGTGCCATCAGTGAGTCGCTTACGCAGTATTTT.

This chain links TRBV5-1 with TRBJ2-7, with D perhaps being TRBD1 or TRBD2 (5 bases each). CDR1 SGHRS and CDR2 YFSETQ come from the germline V gene. The CDR3 loop spans 15 amino acids. Trimming shortened V by 0 bases and J by 0 bases, and 10 bases separated the two germline ends. The CDR3 DNA is TGCGCCAGCAGCTTGGTGGGGGATAGCTCCTACGAGCAGTACTTC. This sequence encodes CASSLVGDSSYEQYF.

This rearrangement joins TRBV5-4 to TRBJ1-1; 9 bases agree with TRBD1. The CDR3 runs 13 residues. Germline V lookup: CDR1 SGHNT, CDR2 YYREEE (reference sequence). The J segment lost 10 bases and the V segment lost 0 bases, leaving 4 bases of the junction unmatched. CDR3 DNA: TGTGCCAGCAGCTTGGGGGGGACAGGGCGAGCTTTCTTT. The encoded protein is CASSLGGTGRAFF.

This clone was seen a single time. The chain links TRBV30 to TRBJ1-2; no firm D call. This CDR3 has 12 amino acids. Germline CDR1 reads GTSNPN; CDR2 reads SVGIG (reference sequence). Trimming stripped 4 bases from V and 5 bases from J, with 11 bases between. CDR3 DNA sequence: TGTGCCTGGAAGGAGATCGGGTATGGCTACACCTTC. Translated, it gives CAWKEIGYGYTF.

The rearrangement uses TRBV2 and TRBJ2-2, with D tentatively TRBD2 (6 bases). The V end lost 3 bases, the J end lost 11 bases, and 10 bases lay between the germline ends. Germline V CDR1 and CDR2: SNHLY, FYNNEI. CDR3 length: 12 residues. In DNA form, the CDR3 reads TGTGCCAGCAGTGAGATGACTAGAGAGCTGTTTTTT. Protein product: CASSEMTRELFF.

The chain couples TRBV4-2 to TRBJ1-1; possibly TRBD1 for D (5 bases). Trimming removed 7 bases from V and 3 bases from J, with 12 bases in between. The CDR3 is made up of 13 amino acids. The germline gives CDR1 LGHNA, CDR2 YNFKEQ. The CDR3 DNA reads TGTGCCAGCACAAGCGGGGGGGACACTGAAGCTTTCTTT. Translating it yields CASTSGGDTEAFF.

The chain couples TRBV30 to TRBJ2-7; 7 nucleotides align to TRBD2. The germline V gene encodes CDR1 GTSNPN and CDR2 SVGIG (reference sequence). The CDR3 consists of 12 residues. CDR3 amino acids: CAQLATTYEQYF. CDR3 DNA: TGTGCTCAACTAGCGACGACCTACGAGCAGTACTTC.

The chain combines TRBV7-9 with TRBJ2-5; 10 bases are a match to TRBD2. In germline, CDR1 is SEHNR, CDR2 FQNEAQ (reference sequence). The CDR3 has 16 amino acids. V was pared by 2 bases and J by 5 bases, with 8 bases of the junction left unmatched. CDR3 coding DNA: TGTGCCAGCAGCTTAAAAACTAGCGGGACCCACGAGACCCAGTACTTC. Protein: CASSLKTSGTHETQYF.

This clone was recorded a few times. This chain uses TRBV5-4 with TRBJ2-7; 8 nucleotides match TRBD1. There are 13 residues in the CDR3. J lost 4 bases, V lost 4 bases, and 4 bases had no gene match. Germline assignment: CDR1 SGHNT and CDR2 YYREEE (reference sequence). DNA of the CDR3: TGTGCCAGCAGCCTGACAGGGGTATACGAGCAGTACTTC. The encoded protein is CASSLTGVYEQYF. The whole variable domain, remainder taken from reference TRBV5-4 and TRBJ2-7, is ETGVTQSPTHLIKTRGQQVTLRCSSQSGHNTVSWYQQALGQGPQFIFQYYREEENGRGNFPPRFSGLQFPNYSSELNVNALELDDSALYLCASSLTGVYEQYFGPGTRLTVT.